What follows is one TCR beta chain and its context. As yet, its antigen is unknown. The sample is drawn from a study of T cell responses to AZD1222 COVID-19 vaccine. The CDR3 consists of 14 residues. Germline CDR1 and CDR2: SEHNR and FQNEAQ (reference sequence). Trimming removed 9 bases from V and 3 bases from J; junction bases left unmatched: 10. Study outcomes and limitations: After two AZD1222 doses, spike-specific TCR breadth and depth rose versus day 0.

The method was immunoSEQ multiplex PCR; TCRdb's version includes in-frame clones alone and lacks a portion of them. The sample has about 130,000 clones; around 94% are singletons. This clonotype was obtained from an adult in good health. Sequences were derived from peripheral blood, sampled on day 0 of AZD1222 vaccination. The V and J genes are TRBV7-9 and TRBJ1-2; TRBD1 agrees at 7 bases. CDR3 bases: TGTGCCAGGGCCAGGGGGATAGGGTACTATGGCTACACCTTC. It codes for CARARGIGYYGYTF.